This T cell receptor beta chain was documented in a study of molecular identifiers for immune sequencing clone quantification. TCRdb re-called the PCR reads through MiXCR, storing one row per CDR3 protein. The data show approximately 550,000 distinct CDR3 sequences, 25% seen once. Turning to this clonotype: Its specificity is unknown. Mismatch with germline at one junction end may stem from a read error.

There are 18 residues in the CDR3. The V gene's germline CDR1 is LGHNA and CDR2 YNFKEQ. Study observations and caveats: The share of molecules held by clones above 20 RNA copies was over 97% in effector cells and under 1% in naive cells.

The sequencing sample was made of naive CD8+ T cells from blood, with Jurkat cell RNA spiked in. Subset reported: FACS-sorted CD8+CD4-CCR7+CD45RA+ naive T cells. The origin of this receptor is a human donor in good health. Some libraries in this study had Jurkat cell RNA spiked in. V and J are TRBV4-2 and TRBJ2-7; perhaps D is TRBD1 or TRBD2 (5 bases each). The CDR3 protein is CASRQAVATGGTSGEQYF. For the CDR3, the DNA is TGTGCCAGCCGCCAAGCAGTCGCGACTGGGGGTACTTCGGGGGAGCAGTACTTC.